This entry is about one T cell receptor (beta chain). Its antigen remains unknown. TCRB transcripts that were expressed got sequenced, as all of the isolated RNA had been reverse transcribed. The assay was immunoSEQ multiplex PCR, and TCRdb's table has in-frame clones only and misses some. The sample lists 400,000 or so clones; around 12% were seen once. The data were taken from a study of beta chain features in type 1 diabetes. General study results and limits: Among all four CD4+ subsets, Type 1 diabetes patients had TCRB CDR3s that were moderately but significantly shorter.

Cell sorting via CD45RO/CCR7/CD25/CD127/CD95/CD27 was performed to obtain CD4+ naive, central memory, regulatory and stem cell-like memory cells. CDR1 and CDR2 from the germline V gene are MNHNY and SVGAGI (reference sequence). The V gene end was trimmed by 6 bases and the J gene end by 9 bases; junction bases not matched to a gene: 10. This CDR3 has 14 amino acids. Sequenced: naive CD4+ T cells from blood. The chain joins TRBV6-6 to TRBJ2-5, with TRBD1 matching over 10 bases. The sequence derives from a woman between 18 and 29 years old with type 1 diabetes. The CDR3 sequence is CASSNGQGGLSQYF. In DNA, the CDR3 is TGTGCCAGCAGCAATGGACAGGGGGGGTTATCCCAGTACTTC.